Listed below are T cell receptor beta chains from one sample, sequenced in a study of control samples from healthy donors and cancer patients. TCRdb keeps only in-frame clones here, not all; method: immunoSEQ multiplex PCR. Here the sample spans over 100,000 clones, 85% to 90% being singletons. The sample taken for sequencing was blood. These receptors were taken from a woman between 50 and 59 years old in good health. The CDR3 runs from the conserved cysteine through the conserved F or W. D genes are given only for firm matches. The listing skips clone size in some rows; elsewhere it reads once, few, many or a size class.

d_gene: -
v_gene: TRBV4-3
abundance: -
len: 14
j_gene: TRBJ1-6
CDR3nt: TGCGCCAGCAGCCGTGGCCCGGTAGATTCACCCCTCCACTTT
CDR3aa: CASSRGPVDSPLHF

d_gene: -
v_gene: TRBV23-1
abundance: -
len: 15
j_gene: TRBJ2-4
CDR3nt: TGCGCCAGCAGTCGCTCGACCTCGGGCGCCAACATTCAGTACTTC
CDR3aa: CASSRSTSGANIQYF

d_gene: -
v_gene: TRBV6-5
abundance: -
len: 13
j_gene: TRBJ1-2
CDR3nt: TGTGCCAGCATTAAGGCTGGAGGCTATGGCTACACCTTC
CDR3aa: CASIKAGGYGYTF

d_gene: TRBD2
v_gene: TRBV7-2
abundance: -
len: 18
j_gene: TRBJ2-5
CDR3nt: TGTGCCAGCAGCTCCCCACACAGGACTAGCGGGAGTGGAGAGACCCAGTACTTC
CDR3aa: CASSSPHRTSGSGETQYF

d_gene: -
v_gene: TRBV11-2
abundance: -
len: 16
j_gene: TRBJ2-3
CDR3nt: TGTGCCAGCAGCTTAGTCTCGGGGAGATTTACAGATACGCAGTATTTT
CDR3aa: CASSLVSGRFTDTQYF

d_gene: -
v_gene: TRBV4-1
abundance: few
len: 18
j_gene: TRBJ1-1
CDR3nt: TGCGCCAGCAGCCAGGCTGGACAGAGGAGGATAGTGAACACTGAAGCTTTCTTT
CDR3aa: CASSQAGQRRIVNTEAFF

d_gene: -
v_gene: TRBV7-8
abundance: -
len: 14
j_gene: TRBJ2-5
CDR3nt: TGTGCCAGCAGCCCCGCCGGACTGGTAGAGACCCAGTACTTC
CDR3aa: CASSPAGLVETQYF

d_gene: -
v_gene: TRBV6-5
abundance: -
len: 15
j_gene: TRBJ1-2
CDR3nt: TGTGCCAGCCGAAAGCCACAGGGAGTTGGCTATGGCTACACCTTC
CDR3aa: CASRKPQGVGYGYTF

d_gene: TRBD1
v_gene: TRBV9
abundance: -
len: 13
j_gene: TRBJ2-3
CDR3nt: TGTGCCAGCAGCGCAGGGGGCGGAGATACGCAGTATTTT
CDR3aa: CASSAGGGDTQYF

d_gene: -
v_gene: TRBV7-2
abundance: -
len: 14
j_gene: TRBJ1-1
CDR3nt: TGTGCCAGCAGCTCAACACAGGCGAACACTGAAGCTTTCTTT
CDR3aa: CASSSTQANTEAFF

d_gene: -
v_gene: TRBV6-5
abundance: -
len: 15
j_gene: TRBJ2-7
CDR3nt: TGTGCCAGCAGTTACCTGAGCCCCGGAACCTACGAGCAGTACTTC
CDR3aa: CASSYLSPGTYEQYF

d_gene: -
v_gene: TRBV6-5
abundance: once
len: 12
j_gene: TRBJ2-5
CDR3nt: TGTGCCAGCATAGGCAGACAAGAGACCCAGTACTTC
CDR3aa: CASIGRQETQYF

d_gene: -
v_gene: TRBV5-6
abundance: -
len: 16
j_gene: TRBJ1-5
CDR3nt: TGTGCCAGCAGCTTGGCCTTGACAGCTAGCAATCAGCCCCAGCATTTT
CDR3aa: CASSLALTASNQPQHF

d_gene: -
v_gene: TRBV7-9
abundance: -
len: 16
j_gene: TRBJ2-1
CDR3nt: TGTGCCAGCAGCTTTAGGGACACCCCCCTCTACAATGAGCAGTTCTTC
CDR3aa: CASSFRDTPLYNEQFF

d_gene: TRBD2
v_gene: TRBV3-1/TRBV3-2
abundance: -
len: 16
j_gene: TRBJ2-2
CDR3nt: TGTGCCAGCAGCCGAGCGGGGGGGCCAGGCACCGGGGAGCTGTTTTTT
CDR3aa: CASSRAGGPGTGELFF

d_gene: TRBD2
v_gene: TRBV5-1
abundance: -
len: 15
j_gene: TRBJ2-5
CDR3nt: TGCGCCAGCTCCGGGACTAGCGGGTTACAAGAGACCCAGTACTTC
CDR3aa: CASSGTSGLQETQYF

d_gene: -
v_gene: TRBV18
abundance: -
len: 16
j_gene: TRBJ1-5
CDR3nt: TGTGCCAGCTCACCCCGGAATACGAATAGCAATCAGCCCCAGCATTTT
CDR3aa: CASSPRNTNSNQPQHF

d_gene: -
v_gene: TRBV5-4
abundance: -
len: 15
j_gene: TRBJ1-4
CDR3nt: TGTGCCAGCAGCTCGATGACAGGTGATGGCGAAAAACTGTTTTTT
CDR3aa: CASSSMTGDGEKLFF

d_gene: -
v_gene: TRBV7-3
abundance: once
len: 14
j_gene: TRBJ1-1
CDR3nt: TGTGCCAGCAGCCCCCAGGGCAGGGAAGGTGAAGCTTTCTTT
CDR3aa: CASSPQGREGEAFF

d_gene: -
v_gene: TRBV19
abundance: few
len: 13
j_gene: TRBJ1-1
CDR3nt: TGTGCCAGTAGTTTCAGCAGGAAGACTGAAGCTTTCTTT
CDR3aa: CASSFSRKTEAFF

d_gene: -
v_gene: TRBV12-3/TRBV12-4
abundance: few
len: 13
j_gene: TRBJ1-1
CDR3nt: TGTGCCAGCTCCCTCCGGGGGGGGCTTGAAGCTTTCTTT
CDR3aa: CASSLRGGLEAFF

d_gene: TRBD1
v_gene: TRBV7-6
abundance: -
len: 15
j_gene: TRBJ1-5
CDR3nt: TGTGCCAGCAGCTTAACAGGACAGGGGGTTCAGCCCCAGCATTTT
CDR3aa: CASSLTGQGVQPQHF

d_gene: -
v_gene: TRBV2
abundance: few
len: 14
j_gene: TRBJ1-1
CDR3nt: TGTGCCAGCCGCCGGACCGAAGTTATGACTGAAGCTTTCTTT
CDR3aa: CASRRTEVMTEAFF

d_gene: -
v_gene: TRBV9
abundance: -
len: 13
j_gene: TRBJ2-5
CDR3nt: TGTGCCAGCAGCCCCCTGGGCCCAGAGACCCAGTACTTC
CDR3aa: CASSPLGPETQYF

d_gene: -
v_gene: TRBV27
abundance: -
len: 15
j_gene: TRBJ1-1
CDR3nt: TGTGCCAGCAGTGCGATTCGGACGGTGAACACTGAAGCTTTCTTT
CDR3aa: CASSAIRTVNTEAFF

d_gene: -
v_gene: TRBV5-1
abundance: once
len: 17
j_gene: TRBJ1-3
CDR3nt: TGCGCCAGCAGCTTGCAGGTAGGACAGCGACCTGGAAACACCATATATTTT
CDR3aa: CASSLQVGQRPGNTIYF

d_gene: TRBD1
v_gene: TRBV5-6
abundance: -
len: 16
j_gene: TRBJ2-1
CDR3nt: TGTGCCAGCAGCTTCCGGACAGGGGGCATGTTCGGTGAGCAGTTCTTC
CDR3aa: CASSFRTGGMFGEQFF

d_gene: -
v_gene: TRBV30
abundance: -
len: 13
j_gene: TRBJ2-1
CDR3nt: TGTGCCTGGCAAAGGGGAGGGGGCAATGAGCAGTTCTTC
CDR3aa: CAWQRGGGNEQFF

d_gene: -
v_gene: TRBV11-2
abundance: once
len: 12
j_gene: TRBJ1-4
CDR3nt: TGTGCCAGCAGCCGGGACGGATTTGGACTGTTTTTT
CDR3aa: CASSRDGFGLFF

d_gene: -
v_gene: TRBV4-2
abundance: -
len: 15
j_gene: TRBJ1-2
CDR3nt: TGTGCCAGCAGCCAGCAGGGGCAAGCCCTTTATGGCTACACCTTC
CDR3aa: CASSQQGQALYGYTF

d_gene: TRBD2
v_gene: TRBV9
abundance: -
len: 16
j_gene: TRBJ2-2
CDR3nt: TGTGCCAGCAGCCACGGACTAGCGGGAGTGACCGGGGAGCTGTTTTTT
CDR3aa: CASSHGLAGVTGELFF

d_gene: TRBD2
v_gene: TRBV5-1
abundance: -
len: 13
j_gene: TRBJ2-4
CDR3nt: TGCGCCAGCAGCACTAGCGGCCAAAACATTCAGTACTTC
CDR3aa: CASSTSGQNIQYF

d_gene: -
v_gene: TRBV7-9
abundance: -
len: 16
j_gene: TRBJ2-2
CDR3nt: TGTGCCAGCAGCTTAGGGTTCCGCGCGAACACCGGGGAGCTGTTTTTT
CDR3aa: CASSLGFRANTGELFF

d_gene: -
v_gene: TRBV21-1
abundance: -
len: 11
j_gene: TRBJ2-1
CDR3nt: TGTGCCAGCAACTGCGTGGGTGGGCAGTTCTTC
CDR3aa: CASNCVGGQFF

d_gene: -
v_gene: TRBV27
abundance: -
len: 13
j_gene: TRBJ1-5
CDR3nt: TGTGCCAGCAGTTTATCCCCTAATCAGCCCCAGCATTTT
CDR3aa: CASSLSPNQPQHF

d_gene: -
v_gene: TRBV5-1
abundance: -
len: 14
j_gene: TRBJ2-4
CDR3nt: TGCGCCAGCAGCTCCCAGGGGCCTAAAAACATTCAGTACTTC
CDR3aa: CASSSQGPKNIQYF

d_gene: -
v_gene: TRBV6-5
abundance: -
len: 13
j_gene: TRBJ1-1
CDR3nt: TGTGCCAGCAGTTACCGTATGAACACTGAAGCTTTCTTT
CDR3aa: CASSYRMNTEAFF

d_gene: TRBD2
v_gene: TRBV18
abundance: once
len: 15
j_gene: TRBJ2-1
CDR3nt: TGTGCCAGCTCACCCGGGGAGGGGCGAAACCTTGAGCAGTTCTTC
CDR3aa: CASSPGEGRNLEQFF

d_gene: TRBD1
v_gene: TRBV6-2/TRBV6-3
abundance: -
len: 14
j_gene: TRBJ1-1
CDR3nt: TGTGCCAGCAGTCAGGGGGGCCTAGGCACTGAAGCTTTCTTT
CDR3aa: CASSQGGLGTEAFF

d_gene: -
v_gene: TRBV4-2
abundance: -
len: 17
j_gene: TRBJ1-5
CDR3nt: TGTGCCAGCAGCCAAGATGAGCGGGGTGGGAGCAATCAGCCCCAGCATTTT
CDR3aa: CASSQDERGGSNQPQHF

d_gene: TRBD1
v_gene: TRBV5-1
abundance: -
len: 14
j_gene: TRBJ2-1
CDR3nt: TGCGCCAGCGAACGACAGGGTGACGACAATGAGCAGTTCTTC
CDR3aa: CASERQGDDNEQFF

d_gene: -
v_gene: TRBV5-1
abundance: -
len: 18
j_gene: TRBJ1-6
CDR3nt: TGCGCCAGCAGCTTAATTCCCACAGGGAAGGACTATAATTCACCCCTCCACTTT
CDR3aa: CASSLIPTGKDYNSPLHF

d_gene: -
v_gene: TRBV19
abundance: -
len: 15
j_gene: TRBJ1-5
CDR3nt: TGTGCCAGTACCCCTCGGAGGGAACGGGATCAGCCCCAGCATTTT
CDR3aa: CASTPRRERDQPQHF

d_gene: -
v_gene: TRBV10-1
abundance: -
len: 16
j_gene: TRBJ2-2
CDR3nt: TGCGCCAGCAGATCCTACCGCCGCCATGGGTCCGGGGAGCTGTTTTTT
CDR3aa: CASRSYRRHGSGELFF

d_gene: TRBD2
v_gene: TRBV7-6
abundance: -
len: 17
j_gene: TRBJ2-1
CDR3nt: TGTGCCAGCAGCCCTCGACTAGCGGGAGGGAGGGGGAATGAGCAGTTCTTC
CDR3aa: CASSPRLAGGRGNEQFF

d_gene: -
v_gene: TRBV5-6
abundance: -
len: 17
j_gene: TRBJ2-2
CDR3nt: TGTGCCAGCAGCCGTCCCGGGGGCGGATCGAACACCGGGGAGCTGTTTTTT
CDR3aa: CASSRPGGGSNTGELFF

d_gene: TRBD1
v_gene: TRBV7-3
abundance: -
len: 16
j_gene: TRBJ2-2
CDR3nt: TGTGCCAGCAGCTCCCAGGGGGAGCTTAACACCGGGGAGCTGTTTTTT
CDR3aa: CASSSQGELNTGELFF

d_gene: -
v_gene: TRBV5-4
abundance: -
len: 14
j_gene: TRBJ1-3
CDR3nt: TGTGCCAGCAGCTTGGAGCTCTCTGGAAACACCATATATTTT
CDR3aa: CASSLELSGNTIYF

d_gene: -
v_gene: TRBV18
abundance: -
len: 11
j_gene: TRBJ2-2
CDR3nt: TGTGCCAGCTCACCAGGCGGGGAGCTGTTTTTT
CDR3aa: CASSPGGELFF

d_gene: -
v_gene: TRBV6-5
abundance: -
len: 13
j_gene: TRBJ1-1
CDR3nt: TGTGCCAGCAGCCGAGGTCCCGGGGCTGAAGCTTTCTTT
CDR3aa: CASSRGPGAEAFF

d_gene: TRBD1
v_gene: TRBV2
abundance: -
len: 15
j_gene: TRBJ1-1
CDR3nt: TGTGCCAGCAGCCCGGACAGGGGAATAAACACTGAAGCTTTCTTT
CDR3aa: CASSPDRGINTEAFF

d_gene: -
v_gene: TRBV3-1/TRBV3-2
abundance: -
len: 16
j_gene: TRBJ1-5
CDR3nt: TGTGCCAGCAGCCAAGGTCGGTACAGGCCAAATCAGCCCCAGCATTTT
CDR3aa: CASSQGRYRPNQPQHF

d_gene: -
v_gene: TRBV7-2
abundance: -
len: 19
j_gene: TRBJ1-6
CDR3nt: TGTGCCAGCAGCTTAGGGCTATGGGAACTTAAGACCTATAATTCACCCCTCCACTTT
CDR3aa: CASSLGLWELKTYNSPLHF

d_gene: TRBD2
v_gene: TRBV11-2
abundance: -
len: 15
j_gene: TRBJ2-3
CDR3nt: TGTGCCAGCGCTAAGGGGCTAGCGGGGGCAGATACGCAGTATTTT
CDR3aa: CASAKGLAGADTQYF